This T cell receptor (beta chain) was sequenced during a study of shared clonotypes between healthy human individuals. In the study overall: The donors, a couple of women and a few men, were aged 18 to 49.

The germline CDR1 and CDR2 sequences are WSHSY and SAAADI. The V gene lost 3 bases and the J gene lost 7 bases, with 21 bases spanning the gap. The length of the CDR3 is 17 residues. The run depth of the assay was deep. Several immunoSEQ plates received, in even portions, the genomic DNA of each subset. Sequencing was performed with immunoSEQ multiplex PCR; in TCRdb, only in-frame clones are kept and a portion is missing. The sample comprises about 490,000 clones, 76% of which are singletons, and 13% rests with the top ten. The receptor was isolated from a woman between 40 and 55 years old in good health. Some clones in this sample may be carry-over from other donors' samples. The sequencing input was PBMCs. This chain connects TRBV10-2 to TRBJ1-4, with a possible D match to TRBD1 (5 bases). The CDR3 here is CASSDPRRGEGGEKLFF. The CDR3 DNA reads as TGCGCCAGCAGTGATCCACGGCGGGGGGAAGGAGGTGAAAAACTGTTTTTT.